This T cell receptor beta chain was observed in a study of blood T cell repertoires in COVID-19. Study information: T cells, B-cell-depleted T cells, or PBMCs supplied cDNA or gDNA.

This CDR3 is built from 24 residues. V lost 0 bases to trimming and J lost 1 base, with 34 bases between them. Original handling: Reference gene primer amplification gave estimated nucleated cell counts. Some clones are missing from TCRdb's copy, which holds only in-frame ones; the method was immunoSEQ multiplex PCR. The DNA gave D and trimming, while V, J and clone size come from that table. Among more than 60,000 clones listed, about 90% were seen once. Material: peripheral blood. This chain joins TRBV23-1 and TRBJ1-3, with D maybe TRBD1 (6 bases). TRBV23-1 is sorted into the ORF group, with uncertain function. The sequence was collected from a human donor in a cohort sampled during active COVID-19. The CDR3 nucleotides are TGCGCCAGCAGTCAATCCCGCGTACCGCGAGCCGATTCCCCGACAGGCTTATCTGGAAACACCATATATTTT. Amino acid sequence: CASSQSRVPRADSPTGLSGNTIYF.